This TCR beta chain was identified during a study of CD8 T cells in ankylosing spondylitis. This CDR3 spans 19 amino acids. The V gene's germline CDR1 is DFQATT and CDR2 SNEGSKA (reference sequence). V was clipped by 5 bases and J by 3 bases; unmatched bases: 19. This clonotype was seen at least ten times. Via MiXCR, TCRdb re-called the 5' RACE reads, giving one row per CDR3 protein. The profile covers about 220,000 distinct CDR3 sequences, with roughly a tenth appearing a single time and roughly a fifth taken by the ten largest. The V call is TRBV20-1, the J call TRBJ2-3; 11 bases map to TRBD2. Specimen: blood, either unsorted or a sorted T cell fraction (not recorded which). The receptor was derived from a male donor with ankylosing spondylitis or in good health (not recorded which). CDR3 loop: CSAPTILAGGTFFTDTQYF. The CDR3, as DNA: TGCAGTGCTCCCACGATCCTAGCGGGGGGTACCTTCTTTACAGATACGCAGTATTTT.